Listed below are T cell receptor beta chains from one sample, sequenced in a study of T cells expressing NK-cell markers. TCRdb re-called the 5' RACE reads; every CDR3 protein appears as one record, without DNA. The data show approximately 460,000 distinct CDR3 sequences, and the top ten clones hold roughly 7.2%. The sequencing input was blood T cells: a sorted CD56 or NKG2C T cell subset, CD4+ or CD8+ T cells, or bulk PBMC T cells (not recorded which). The receptors derive from a woman aged 18 to 75 in good health. Each CDR3 is given with its conserved first and last residue.

TRBJ2-7 | TRBV7-2 | CASSPGLLEQYF
TRBJ2-5 | TRBV5-4 | CASSRQGVMKTQYF
TRBJ2-5 | TRBV20-1 | CSALGQGPETQYF
TRBJ1-4 | TRBV7-8 | CASSTRTGSNEKLFF
TRBJ2-7 | TRBV7-2 | CASSSKRWEQYF
TRBJ2-3 | TRBV7-6 | CASSLRDNTQYF
TRBJ2-1 | TRBV14 | CASSQDLAGGLTFYNEQFF
TRBJ2-1 | TRBV12-3/TRBV12-4 | CASRSGNVGEQFF
TRBJ2-2 | TRBV14 | CASSQDIPPGRGGELFF
TRBJ2-3 | TRBV19 | CASRERGITDTQYF
TRBJ1-5 | TRBV20-1 | CSASSSGATVYSNQPQHF
TRBJ1-3 | TRBV20-1 | CSARDVLAGNTIYF
TRBJ2-1 | TRBV20-1 | CSARDMRPGREQFF
TRBJ2-3 | TRBV24-1 | CATSDSADRGTDTQYF
TRBJ2-3 | TRBV7-2 | CASSLFSSGGRYTQYF
TRBJ1-2 | TRBV6-1 | CASTEKGGYTF
TRBJ2-3 | TRBV10-3 | CAISGPLAGDIDTQYF
TRBJ1-6 | TRBV6-1 | CASSELGRSSYNSPLHF
TRBJ2-5 | TRBV12-3/TRBV12-4 | CASSLASPGVQETQYF
TRBJ2-2 | TRBV11-1 | CASSPKIGLAGGPGTGELFF
TRBJ2-5 | TRBV20-1 | CSAPGTGGLVQETQYF
TRBJ2-6 | TRBV20-1 | CSAEGRHSGANVLTF
TRBJ2-1 | TRBV6-1 | CASSALAGGPDNEQFF
TRBJ2-3 | TRBV20-1 | CSARDGTSGSTDTQYF
TRBJ2-1 | TRBV20-1 | CSARDRQLAKVYNEQFF
TRBJ1-1 | TRBV18 | CASSRKDDTEAFF
TRBJ2-7 | TRBV2 | CASRRDGNYEQYF
TRBJ2-1 | TRBV20-1 | CSAATGTRRNEQFF
TRBJ2-5 | TRBV11-1 | CASSLFPGPPETQYF
TRBJ2-1 | TRBV20-1 | CSARDLASGYNEQFF
TRBJ1-6 | TRBV20-1 | CSARKGPSYNSPLHF
TRBJ2-5 | TRBV5-6 | CASSFESQGTQYF
TRBJ1-5 | TRBV7-2 | CASSPDRFSQPQHF
TRBJ2-5 | TRBV7-2 | CASSQPGGQETQYF
TRBJ2-3 | TRBV19 | CASTGGGEVTDTQYF
TRBJ2-1 | TRBV11-2 | CASRRPGENYNEQFF
TRBJ2-2 | TRBV5-4 | CASSSGPRGTTGELFF
TRBJ1-6 | TRBV7-2 | CASSTSGTDYNSPLHF
TRBJ2-5 | TRBV20-1 | CSASRSETQYF
TRBJ2-1 | TRBV7-7 | CASSPVEGYNEQFF
TRBJ1-5 | TRBV20-1 | CSAPGYSNQPQHF